The present T cell receptor beta chain was sequenced within a study of blood T cell repertoires in COVID-19. The germline V gene has CDR1 LNHDA and CDR2 SQIVND (reference sequence). The germline V and J ends were trimmed by 1 base and 10 bases, with 9 bases remaining between them. The CDR3 totals 12 residues. TCRdb's copy holds only in-frame clones and misses some; the assay was immunoSEQ multiplex PCR. The sample consists of around 160,000 clones, 80% to 90% of them appearing once. The sequencing sample was made of peripheral blood. The chain joins TRBV19 to TRBJ2-3; D remains unclear. This TCR came from a woman aged 55-69 years with COVID-19, enrolled during active disease. CDR3 bases: TGTGCCAGTAGTATAGCACAACGTGCGCAGTATTTT. It yields the protein CASSIAQRAQYF.